In its sample, the clone carrying this T cell receptor (beta chain) was seen a few times. The data stem from a study of regulatory T cells in long-lasting Graves disease. TCR beta libraries were built with iRepertoire HTBI primers and Arm-PCR of CDR3 regions. TCRdb ran MiXCR on the multiplex PCR reads and lists one entry per CDR3 protein. This table holds a few hundred thousand distinct CDR3 sequences, under 20% found once. Time point of the sample: newly diagnosed GD, antithyroid drugs for less than 3 months. Extracted PBMC RNA gave rise to the TCR library. CDR1 is SEHNR and CDR2 is FQNEAQ in the germline V gene (reference sequence). The V end lost 8 bases, the J end lost 8 bases, and 16 bases lay between the germline ends. The length of the CDR3 is 14 residues. The data also belong to a second study, concerning T cells in Graves' hyperthyroidism and ophthalmopathy. That source reports: Exclusion of a patient resulted from uncontrolled infection, other autoimmune disease, pregnancy or lactation. Clonotypes that were expanded in thyroid above 0.001 mostly appeared in blood too.

J is TRBJ1-6 and V is TRBV7-9; D might be TRBD1 (5 bases). The sequenced sample was peripheral blood mononuclear cells (PBMCs), obtained at new diagnosis, from a patient treated with antithyroid drugs. The clonotype comes from a woman aged 25 to 39 with Graves disease. CDR3 residues: CASRGSGVDSPLHF. The CDR3 DNA reads as TGTGCCAGCCGCGGATCGGGGGTTGATTCACCCCTCCACTTT.